Presented here are 4 T cell receptor beta chains from one specimen sequenced in a study of OX40 agonist ivuxolimab in advanced cancers. The table came from immunoSEQ multiplex PCR; TCRdb's copy has only in-frame clones and leaves some out. The sample shows some 57,000 clones, roughly 82% of them seen only once. The source was CD4+ or CD8+ T cells sorted from blood, collected in a trial of the OX40 agonist ivuxolimab. These receptor sequences come from an adult with an advanced solid tumor such as melanoma, head and neck, liver or kidney cancer.

The gene calls are TRBV6-5 and TRBJ1-2; tentative D call: TRBD1 (6 bases). CDR1 is MNHEY and CDR2 is SVGAGI in the germline V gene. The CDR3 contains 14 residues. With 6 bases removed from V and 3 bases from J, the gap between germline ends came to 14 bases. CDR3 amino acids: CASSREGGDYGYTF. The CDR3 DNA follows: TGTGCCAGCAGCCGTGAGGGGGGTGACTATGGCTACACCTTC.

This clone was observed once. The chain recombines TRBV11-2 with TRBJ2-1; D remains unclear. V dropped 1 base and J dropped 10 bases, with 8 bases sitting between them. This CDR3 has 12 amino acids. In germline, CDR1 is SGHAT, CDR2 FQNNGV. The DNA of the CDR3 is TGTGCCAGCAGCTTAGGACTCCCCGAGCAGTTCTTC. Translated, it gives CASSLGLPEQFF.

V and J are TRBV27 and TRBJ2-3; 13 nucleotides match TRBD2. CDR3 size: 17 residues. Germline CDR1 is MNHEY and CDR2 is SMNVEV (reference sequence). Losses at the gene ends were 4 bases for V and 4 bases for J; bases not matched to a gene: 8. This chain's CDR3 is CASSSRTSGGLADTQYF. Here the CDR3 DNA reads TGTGCCAGCAGTTCGCGGACTAGCGGGGGTCTGGCAGATACGCAGTATTTT.

This clone came up once. This chain links TRBV19 with TRBJ2-3; D is possibly TRBD2 (5 bases). Trimming stripped 5 bases from V and 5 bases from J, with 8 bases between. The germline V gene has CDR1 LNHDA and CDR2 SQIVND (reference sequence). CDR3 length equals 12 residues. The CDR3 coding sequence is TGTGCCAGTAGTTTACGGGGAGATACGCAGTATTTT. It yields the protein CASSLRGDTQYF.